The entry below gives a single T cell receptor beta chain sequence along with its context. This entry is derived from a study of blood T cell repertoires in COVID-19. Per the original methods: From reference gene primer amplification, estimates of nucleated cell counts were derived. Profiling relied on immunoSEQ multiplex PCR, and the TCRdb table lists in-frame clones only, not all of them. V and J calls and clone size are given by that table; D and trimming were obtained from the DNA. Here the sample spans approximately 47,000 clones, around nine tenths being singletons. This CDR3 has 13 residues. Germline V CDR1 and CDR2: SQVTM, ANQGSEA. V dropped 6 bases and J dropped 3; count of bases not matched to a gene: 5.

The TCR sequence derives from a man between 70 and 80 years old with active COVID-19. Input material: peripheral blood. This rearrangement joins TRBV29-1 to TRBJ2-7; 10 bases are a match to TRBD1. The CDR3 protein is CSVKGQGFYEQYF. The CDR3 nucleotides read TGCAGCGTAAAGGGACAGGGGTTCTACGAGCAGTACTTC.